Listed here are 16 T cell receptor beta chains from one sample, sequenced in a study of blood T cell repertoires in COVID-19. Clones were sequenced by immunoSEQ multiplex PCR, and TCRdb holds only the in-frame ones, with some missing. The data contain about 230,000 clones, around four fifths of them singletons. The specimen sequenced was peripheral blood. These receptors came from a man aged 35 to 55 with active or convalescent COVID-19.

The chain couples TRBV7-2 to TRBJ1-1, with unresolved D. Trimming stripped 5 bases from V and 3 bases from J, with 13 bases between. This CDR3 contains 14 residues. Germline V gene data show CDR1 as SGHTA and CDR2 as FQGNSA. CDR3 bases: TGTGCCAGCAGCCCGTGGGAGGGATACACTGAAGCTTTCTTT. It translates to CASSPWEGYTEAFF.

This sequence joins TRBV9 and TRBJ2-1, with 14 bases that match TRBD2. V was clipped by 0 bases and J by 5 bases; unmatched bases: 13. The CDR3 runs to 20 residues. CDR1 is SGDLS and CDR2 is YYNGEE in the germline V gene. The CDR3 DNA follows: TGTGCCAGCAGCGTAGGTCTGGGAGGACTAGCGGGAGGTGGGGACAATGAGCAGTTCTTC. This sequence encodes CASSVGLGGLAGGGDNEQFF.

This chain joins TRBV10-2 and TRBJ2-7; 10 nucleotides align to TRBD1. CDR3 length: 14 amino acids. CDR1 is WSHSY, CDR2 SAAADI, per germline. J was trimmed by 7 bases and V by 5 bases; bases with no gene match: 8. As DNA, the CDR3 is TGCGCCAGCAGTTCGGGACAGGGGCTGTGGGAGCAGTACTTC. As protein: CASSSGQGLWEQYF.

This chain joins TRBV11-3 and TRBJ1-6, with 8 bases identical to TRBD1. The junction had 15 bases not matched to a gene; V was cut back by 5 bases and J by 6 bases. The CDR3 extends over 18 amino acids. Germline V gives CDR1 SGHNT, CDR2 YENEEA. CDR3 DNA sequence: TGTGCCAGCAGCCAACCCGCCCCCGGGACAGGAACTAATTCACCCCTCCACTTT. This encodes CASSQPAPGTGTNSPLHF.

This clone was recorded only once. The rearrangement joins TRBV7-6 to TRBJ1-1; D is possibly TRBD1 (6 bases). CDR1 and CDR2 from the germline V gene are SGHVS and FNYEAQ. CDR3 size: 15 residues. Trimming stripped 5 bases from V and 0 bases from J, with 13 bases between. The CDR3 here is CASSRSGQLNTEAFF. CDR3 sequence (DNA): TGTGCCAGCAGCCGCTCTGGACAGCTGAACACTGAAGCTTTCTTT.

The chain is built from TRBV30 and TRBJ1-5, with 8 positions matching TRBD1. Per germline, CDR1 GTSNPN and CDR2 SVGIG (reference sequence). The CDR3 sequence is 15 residues long. The trim removed 0 bases at V and 5 bases at J, leaving 6 bases unmatched. The CDR3 DNA follows: TGTGCCTGGAGTGTAACTCGGACAGGGCATCAGCCCCAGCATTTT. Its translation: CAWSVTRTGHQPQHF.

The CDR3 coding sequence is TGTGCCAGCAGCCCTGAACAGGGGATGAGTGAAAAACTGTTTTTT. The encoded protein is CASSPEQGMSEKLFF. The chain carries TRBV14 and TRBJ1-4; TRBD1 matches 7 bases. CDR3 length: 15 residues. The germline V gene encodes CDR1 SGHDN and CDR2 FVKESK. V shed 4 bases and J 7 bases; nucleotides not matched to a gene: 9.

The chain uses TRBV4-1 and TRBJ2-1, with 8 positions matching TRBD2. Losses at the gene ends were 4 bases for V and 2 bases for J; bases not matched to a gene: 7. Germline V gives CDR1 MGHRA, CDR2 YSYEKL. The CDR3 sequence is 16 residues long. The CDR3 DNA sequence: TGCGCCAGCAGCCGGGCCAATAGCGGGACCTACAATGAGCAGTTCTTC. Protein product: CASSRANSGTYNEQFF.

This clone appeared once. The chain carries TRBV28 and TRBJ2-7, with a possible D match to TRBD2 (6 bases). Deletions cut 6 bases from V and 2 bases from J, with 14 bases between. This CDR3 is built from 14 residues. CDR1 and CDR2 from the germline V gene are MDHEN and SYDVKM. The CDR3 bases are TGTGCCAGCAGCTCTGGGACTTTTCCCTACGAGCAGTACTTC. Its translation is CASSSGTFPYEQYF.

The J gene is TRBJ2-5, the V gene TRBV24-1; 9 nucleotides match TRBD1. Germline V CDR1 and CDR2: KGHDR, SFDVKD. Trimming at V came to 2 bases and at J to 5 bases, leaving 8 bases not matched to a gene. The CDR3 covers 16 residues. CDR3 sequence (DNA): TGTGCCACCAGTGATTCTTCACGGGACAGGGCTGAGACCCAGTACTTC. Residues: CATSDSSRDRAETQYF.

The rearrangement uses TRBV7-2 and TRBJ1-6, with 11 bases aligning to TRBD1. In germline, CDR1 is SGHTA, CDR2 FQGNSA. The CDR3 spans 16 residues. J lost 9 bases, V lost 5 bases, and 9 bases had no gene match. In DNA form, the CDR3 reads TGTGCCAGCAGCCCACTGGGACAGGGGGAAGGTTCACCCCTCCACTTT. It encodes CASSPLGQGEGSPLHF.

This chain links TRBV19 with TRBJ1-1, with D perhaps matching TRBD1 (5 bases). The CDR3 length is 15 residues. Trimming stripped 5 bases from V and 1 base from J, with 14 bases between. The germline V gene has CDR1 LNHDA and CDR2 SQIVND (reference sequence). The CDR3 DNA follows: TGTGCCAGTAGTCCCTCGGGGGGAGCGAACACTGAAGCTTTCTTT. This gives the protein CASSPSGGANTEAFF.

The chain couples TRBV29-1 to TRBJ2-1, with D perhaps matching TRBD1 (5 bases). Between the trimmed V and J ends, which lost 3 bases and 0 bases, there was a span of 12 bases. Germline assignment: CDR1 SQVTM and CDR2 ANQGSEA. The CDR3 runs to 15 residues. The CDR3 spells CSVDRVNDSYNEQFF. The DNA of the CDR3 is TGCAGCGTTGACAGGGTTAACGACTCCTACAATGAGCAGTTCTTC.

The genes are TRBV14 and TRBJ1-1; D not certain. Trimming shortened V by 4 bases and J by 10 bases, and 10 bases separated the two germline ends. The CDR3 loop spans 11 amino acids. Germline V gives CDR1 SGHDN, CDR2 FVKESK. CDR3 residues: CASSPGRGAFF. CDR3 sequence (DNA): TGTGCCAGCAGCCCCGGGCGGGGAGCTTTCTTT.

V and J are TRBV2 and TRBJ1-1, with TRBD1 as a possible D gene (5 bases). CDR1 SNHLY and CDR2 FYNNEI come from the germline V gene. This CDR3 has 15 amino acids. V lost 7 bases, J lost 2 bases, and 17 bases lay in between. The CDR3 DNA reads TGTGCCAGCACCCCACGAAGGGGCGGTAACACTGAAGCTTTCTTT. Protein product: CASTPRRGGNTEAFF.

This chain links TRBV7-8 with TRBJ1-3, with D perhaps matching TRBD1 (5 bases). Per germline, CDR1 SGHVS and CDR2 FQNEAQ. This CDR3 is 15 amino acids long. Trimming took off 5 bases at V and 4 bases at J, with 15 bases between the two ends. CDR3 DNA sequence: TGTGCCAGCAGCCGAAGCGGGACGGTCGGAAACACCATATATTTT. This sequence encodes CASSRSGTVGNTIYF.